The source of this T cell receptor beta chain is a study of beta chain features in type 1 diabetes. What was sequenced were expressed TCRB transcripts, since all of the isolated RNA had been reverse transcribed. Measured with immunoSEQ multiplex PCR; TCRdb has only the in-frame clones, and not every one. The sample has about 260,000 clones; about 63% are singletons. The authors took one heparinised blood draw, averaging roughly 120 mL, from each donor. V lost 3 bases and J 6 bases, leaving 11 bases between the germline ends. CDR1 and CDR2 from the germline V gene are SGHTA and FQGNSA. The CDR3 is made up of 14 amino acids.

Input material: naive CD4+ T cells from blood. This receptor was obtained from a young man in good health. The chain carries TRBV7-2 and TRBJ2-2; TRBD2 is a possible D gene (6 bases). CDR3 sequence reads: CASSFPSDAGELFF. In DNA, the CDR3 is TGTGCCAGCAGCTTCCCTAGCGACGCCGGGGAGCTGTTTTTT. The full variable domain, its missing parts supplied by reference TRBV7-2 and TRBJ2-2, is GAGVSQSPSNKVTEKGKDVELRCDPISGHTALYWYRQSLGQGLEFLIYFQGNSAPDKSGLPSDRFSAERTGGSVSTLTIQRTQQEDSAVYLCASSFPSDAGELFFGEGSRLTVL.